The rows below give T cell receptor beta chains drawn from one sample of a study of CD8 T cells in Susac syndrome. TCRdb reprocessed the immunoSEQ multiplex PCR reads via MiXCR and lists one record per CDR3 protein. The sample lists approximately 180,000 distinct CDR3 sequences, 80% to 95% occurring once. Sample: CD4+ T cells from PBMCs. These receptor sequences come from a human donor with multiple sclerosis. CDR3s include the opening cysteine and the closing phenylalanine or tryptophan. D genes are given only for firm matches.

j_call d_call v_call cdr3_aa cdr3_nt
TRBJ2-6 - TRBV5-1 CASSPGLAGANVLTF TGCGCCAGCAGCCCCGGATTGGCTGGGGCCAACGTCCTGACTTTC
TRBJ2-6 - TRBV7-8 CASSPALQSGANVLTF TGTGCCAGCAGCCCCGCCTTGCAGTCTGGGGCCAACGTCCTGACTTTC
TRBJ2-1 TRBD2 TRBV12-3/TRBV12-4 CASSSGKMNEQFF TGTGCCAGCAGTAGCGGGAAAATGAATGAGCAGTTCTTC
TRBJ2-7 TRBD1 TRBV5-6 CASSLDRAAYEQYF TGTGCCAGCAGCCTGGACAGGGCTGCCTACGAGCAGTACTTC
TRBJ2-7 - TRBV12-3/TRBV12-4 CASSLRHQTYEQYF TGTGCCAGCAGTTTGAGACACCAAACCTACGAGCAGTACTTC
TRBJ2-1 - TRBV4-3 CASSQGATVRNEQFF TGCGCCAGCAGCCAAGGGGCAACAGTACGGAATGAGCAGTTCTTC
TRBJ2-7 - TRBV3-1 CASSPGSARAYEQYF TGTGCCAGCAGCCCCGGGTCAGCAAGGGCCTACGAGCAGTACTTC
TRBJ2-7 - TRBV7-2 CASSFSTEILYEQYF TGTGCCAGCAGTTTTAGTACGGAGATCCTCTACGAGCAGTACTTC
TRBJ1-2 - TRBV9 CASSGGPTNYGYTF TGTGCCAGCAGCGGGGGACCGACTAACTATGGCTACACCTTC
TRBJ1-2 - TRBV13 CASSSPRGANYGYTF TGTGCCAGCAGCTCTCCCCGGGGTGCTAACTATGGCTACACCTTC
TRBJ1-2 TRBD1 TRBV20-1 CSAALHRGGGYTF TGCAGTGCTGCCCTACACAGGGGGGGAGGCTACACCTTC
TRBJ2-5 TRBD2 TRBV14 CASTPGKRGPLGETQYF TGTGCCAGCACCCCAGGGAAGCGGGGACCCTTAGGGGAGACCCAGTACTTC
TRBJ1-1 TRBD1 TRBV12-3/TRBV12-4 CASVGGPGTEAFF TGTGCCAGCGTAGGGGGCCCGGGCACTGAAGCTTTCTTT
TRBJ1-5 - TRBV12-3/TRBV12-4 CASTRGVIANQPQHF TGTGCCAGCACCCGGGGAGTTATAGCGAATCAGCCCCAGCATTTT
TRBJ2-5 - TRBV20-1 CSAVDYSETQYF TGCAGTGCTGTCGACTATTCTGAGACCCAGTACTTC
TRBJ2-3 - TRBV5-4 CASSSGGAGATDTQYF TGTGCCAGCAGCTCAGGAGGAGCGGGCGCCACAGATACGCAGTATTTT
TRBJ1-5 TRBD1 TRBV4-1 CASSQDPQGDSNQPQHF TGCGCCAGCAGCCAAGATCCTCAGGGGGATAGCAATCAGCCCCAGCATTTT
TRBJ2-7 - TRBV20-1 CSASTGAPDEQYF TGCAGTGCGTCAACGGGAGCCCCGGACGAGCAGTACTTC
TRBJ1-1 - TRBV3-1 CASSQVVGAEAFF TGTGCCAGCAGCCAAGTGGTCGGCGCTGAAGCTTTCTTT
TRBJ2-7 TRBD2 TRBV30 CAWSLQRGSSYEQYF TGTGCCTGGAGTCTGCAGCGGGGGAGCTCCTACGAGCAGTACTTC
TRBJ2-1 - TRBV20-1 CSARDWRGSYNEQFF TGCAGTGCTAGAGATTGGCGGGGCTCCTACAATGAGCAGTTCTTC
TRBJ1-1 - TRBV27 CASSFGEVTEAFF TGTGCCAGCAGTTTCGGAGAGGTCACTGAAGCCTTCTTT
TRBJ1-2 TRBD1 TRBV6-1 CASSPDRDPSYGYTF TGTGCCAGCAGTCCGGACAGGGACCCGAGTTATGGCTACACCTTC
TRBJ2-1 - TRBV6-2/TRBV6-3 CASSPQGSAGSSSYNEQFF TGTGCCAGCAGTCCTCAGGGGTCAGCGGGCTCAAGCTCCTACAATGAGCAGTTCTTC
TRBJ2-3 - TRBV5-4 CASSRSGDTQYF TGTGCCAGCAGCCGATCGGGGGATACGCAGTATTTT
TRBJ2-4 TRBD1 TRBV2 CASSDTGDRMDIQYF TGTGCCAGCAGCGACACAGGGGACAGGATGGACATTCAGTACTTC
TRBJ2-1 TRBD2 TRBV18 CASSPKLRAGGGNEQFF TGTGCCAGCTCACCAAAGCTTCGAGCGGGAGGTGGCAATGAGCAGTTCTTC
TRBJ2-3 TRBD1 TRBV5-5 CASSPGTGGTDTQYF TGTGCCAGCAGCCCCGGGACAGGGGGCACAGATACGCAGTATTTT
TRBJ2-7 TRBD2 TRBV5-4 CASSRRTSGPLDEQYF TGTGCCAGCAGCCGAAGGACTAGCGGTCCGCTGGACGAGCAGTACTTC